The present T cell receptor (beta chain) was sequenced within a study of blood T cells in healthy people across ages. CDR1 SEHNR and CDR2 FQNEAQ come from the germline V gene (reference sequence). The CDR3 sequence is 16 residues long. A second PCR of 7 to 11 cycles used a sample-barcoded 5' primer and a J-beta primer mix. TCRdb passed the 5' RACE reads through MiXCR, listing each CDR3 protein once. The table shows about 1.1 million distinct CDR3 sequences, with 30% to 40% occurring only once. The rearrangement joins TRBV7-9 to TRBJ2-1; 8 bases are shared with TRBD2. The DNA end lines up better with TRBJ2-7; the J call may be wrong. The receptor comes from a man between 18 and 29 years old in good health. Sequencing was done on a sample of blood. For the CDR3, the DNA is TGTGCCAGCAGCTTAGAAACGGGACTAGTGTACAATGAGCAGTACTTC. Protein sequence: CASSLETGLVYNEQYF.